These 9 T cell receptor beta chains came from one sample sequenced in a study of neoadjuvant anti-PD-1 for oral cavity cancer (dated by TCRdb to about 2021). The label giving this sample's time point can be read as: before neoadjuvant nivolumab. The library was obtained by the immunoSEQ multiplex PCR assay. In its TCRdb copy, this immuneACCESS table keeps in-frame sequences only and misses some clones. Where compared with another copy, unresolved V genes explain less than half of these, and the others have no known cause. The sample table contains approximately 74,000 clones; only one count was recorded for approximately 80% of them. 3.1% of the sample goes to the ten largest clones. The sequences come from PBMCs, collected before nivolumab (anti-PD-1) treatment. The receptor source for this set is a person aged 35 to 85 with oral cavity squamous cell carcinoma.

V and J are TRBV2 and TRBJ2-3, with TRBD2 identical over 7 bases. Unmatched junction bases numbered 10, after V lost 2 bases and J lost 2 bases. The CDR3 covers 17 residues. Germline V gives CDR1 SNHLY, CDR2 FYNNEI. In nucleotides, the CDR3 is TGTGCCAGCAGTGAACCGGAAACGGGAGGATCCACAGATACGCAGTATTTT. Protein: CASSEPETGGSTDTQYF.

The gene calls are TRBV5-6 and TRBJ2-2; 11 positions agree with TRBD2. CDR1 is SGHDT, CDR2 YYEEEE, per germline. The CDR3 sequence is 18 residues long. V trimming: 1 base; J trimming: 0 bases; junction bases outside the gene matches: 5. CDR3 in DNA: TGTGCCAGCAGCTTGTTCGCTAGCGGGAGGACGAACACCGGGGAGCTGTTTTTT. Its translation is CASSLFASGRTNTGELFF.

The chain uses TRBV6-1 and TRBJ2-2; 7 bases align to TRBD1. Germline V gene sequence: CDR1 MNHNS, CDR2 SASEGT. CDR3 length: 15 amino acids. Germline trimming cut 6 bases from V and 5 bases from J; bases unmatched to any gene: 9. The CDR3 region is CASRSGGAGTGELFF. The DNA for the CDR3 is TGTGCCAGCAGATCAGGGGGTGCTGGTACCGGGGAGCTGTTTTTT.

The V call is TRBV27, the J call TRBJ1-5, with TRBD1 matching over 7 bases. The CDR3 is 14 amino acids. Trimming at V came to 6 bases and at J to 8 bases, leaving 10 bases not matched to a gene. The V gene's germline CDR1 is MNHEY and CDR2 SMNVEV (reference sequence). The CDR3 is CASSRTGELEPQHF. In nucleotides, the CDR3 is TGTGCCAGCAGCCGGACAGGCGAGCTCGAGCCCCAGCATTTT.

CDR3 in DNA: TGTGCCAGCAGCCTCTCTCCCCCGGGACCGGGTCCGAGAGGTATTCAGTACTTC. Amino acids: CASSLSPPGPGPRGIQYF. The chain joins TRBV7-3 to TRBJ2-4; D might be TRBD1 or TRBD2, each matching 5 bases. Trimming took off 5 bases at V and 10 bases at J, with 30 bases between the two ends. From germline, CDR1 is SGHTA and CDR2 FQGTGA. This CDR3 contains 18 residues.

This clone was seen a single time. The J gene is TRBJ1-5, the V gene TRBV28; D is perhaps TRBD1 (6 bases). Per germline, CDR1 MDHEN and CDR2 SYDVKM. The V gene lost 5 bases and the J gene lost 6 bases, with 20 bases spanning the gap. This CDR3 region has 16 residues. The CDR3 spells CASSGGGDVKAQPQHF. The CDR3 nucleotides are TGTGCCAGCAGTGGGGGGGGCGACGTCAAGGCTCAGCCCCAGCATTTT.

The chain employs TRBV21-1 and TRBJ2-7; the table names TRBD2, a call not compared with the DNA. TRBV21-1 has pseudogene status. This CDR3 comprises 20 residues. In nucleotides, the CDR3 is TGTGCCAGCAGCAAATCGGCTCCGGGACTAGCGGGAGCGGGGTCCTACGAGCAGTACTTC. Amino acid sequence: CASSKSAPGLAGAGSYEQYF.

CDR3 protein: CASSPGLAVNEQFF. The DNA for the CDR3 is TGTGCCAGCAGCCCGGGACTAGCGGTTAATGAGCAGTTCTTC. This chain links TRBV7-9 with TRBJ2-1; 11 bases map to TRBD2. This CDR3 has 14 residues. Germline V gene data show CDR1 as SEHNR and CDR2 as FQNEAQ (reference sequence). V lost 5 bases to trimming and J lost 7 bases; unmatched junction nucleotides: 4.

The V gene is TRBV6-6, the J gene TRBJ2-7; D gene ambiguous. Trimming pared 10 bases from V and 2 bases from J, leaving 12 bases between. This CDR3 is built from 12 residues. Germline V gene lookup returns CDR1 MNHNY and CDR2 SVGAGI (reference sequence). CDR3 amino acids: CATQSNTYEQYF. The CDR3 DNA reads TGTGCCACCCAGTCTAACACCTACGAGCAGTACTTC.